The 20 T cell receptor beta chains listed next were all sequenced from one sample in a study of spatial heterogeneity in lung cancer. Study-wide findings and caveats: Within tumors, counts of expanded alpha and beta TCRs tracked tumor mutation counts.

Their specific antigens are unknown. TCRdb called the 5' RACE reads again in MiXCR, with one record for every CDR3 protein. The data contain thousands of distinct CDR3 sequences, roughly a tenth of them singletons. Time point: sample taken at primary tumor resection. This sample comprised lung tumor tissue, obtained at surgery. Receptors were obtained from a male donor with early-stage non-small cell lung cancer.

The gene calls are TRBV20-1 and TRBJ2-7; 9 bases line up with TRBD1. The CDR3 extends over 13 amino acids. Germline V gene sequence: CDR1 DFQATT, CDR2 SNEGSKA (reference sequence). V was clipped by 6 bases and J by 4 bases; unmatched bases: 7. The CDR3 here is CSAPGQGGYEQYF. The CDR3 DNA reads as TGCAGTGCCCCGGGACAGGGTGGATACGAGCAGTACTTC.

Judged by abundance, this clonotype is medium-sized (0.01 to 0.1%). The chain joins TRBV7-2 to TRBJ1-5; TRBD1 is a possible D gene (5 bases). Germline assignment: CDR1 SGHTA and CDR2 FQGNSA. CDR3 size: 15 residues. The germline V and J ends were trimmed by 1 base and 2 bases, with 9 bases remaining between them. DNA of the CDR3: TGTGCCAGCAGCTTAGTAGGGACGGGCAATCAGCCCCAGCATTTT. Protein product: CASSLVGTGNQPQHF.

J is TRBJ1-5 and V is TRBV28; tentatively, D is TRBD1 (5 bases). Trimming removed 6 bases from V and 3 bases from J, with 18 bases in between. CDR3 length: 16 amino acids. Germline CDR1 and CDR2: MDHEN and SYDVKM. The CDR3 here is CASRTGGAQYNQPQHF. CDR3 in DNA: TGTGCCAGCAGAACCGGCGGGGCACAGTACAATCAGCCCCAGCATTTT.

This clonotype is judged medium-sized. This rearrangement joins TRBV28 to TRBJ2-5; D call uncertain. Germline values: CDR1 MDHEN, CDR2 SYDVKM. CDR3 length: 17 residues. The V end was cut by 1 base, the J end by 0 bases, with 15 bases between. The CDR3 DNA reads TGTGCCAGCAGTTTATCGGTCCTCGTCATGGACCAAGAGACCCAGTACTTC. It specifies CASSLSVLVMDQETQYF.

V gene TRBV9 combines with J gene TRBJ2-2; TRBD2 agrees at 13 bases. Germline-derived CDR1 and CDR2 are SGDLS and YYNGEE. V shed 0 bases, J shed 3 bases, and the junction held 5 bases outside the gene matches. The CDR3 has 18 residues. CDR3 nucleotides: TGTGCCAGCAGCGTAGGACTAGCGGGAGGCCGGGACACCGGGGAGCTGTTTTTT. It is translated as CASSVGLAGGRDTGELFF.

This clonotype was picked up many times. The gene calls are TRBV7-2 and TRBJ1-2; D not resolved. The CDR3 spans 14 residues. Germline CDR1 and CDR2: SGHTA and FQGNSA. V shed 2 bases and J shed 5 bases, with 12 bases lying between them. The CDR3 bases are TGTGCCAGCAGCTTATCTAGGACTGAATATGGCTACACCTTC. Translation gives CASSLSRTEYGYTF.

This clonotype is labeled medium-sized (0.01 to 0.1%). The chain uses TRBV7-2 and TRBJ2-3; TRBD2 agrees at 7 bases. The CDR3 runs to 16 residues. J gave up 5 bases and V 1 base, and 9 bases lay outside the gene matches. CDR1 is SGHTA, CDR2 FQGNSA, per germline. DNA of the CDR3: TGTGCCAGCAGCTTAGGGATTTTGGTAGCGGGAGATACGCAGTATTTT. It is translated as CASSLGILVAGDTQYF.

This clonotype has more than one count but fewer than ten. The gene calls are TRBV27 and TRBJ2-3, with TRBD2 matching over 7 bases. The CDR3 totals 16 residues. Germline CDR1 MNHEY, CDR2 SMNVEV (reference sequence). V shed 4 bases and J 4 bases; nucleotides not matched to a gene: 11. The CDR3 loop reads CASSSLAVIPPDTQYF. The CDR3 DNA sequence: TGTGCCAGCAGTTCTCTAGCGGTGATACCCCCAGATACGCAGTATTTT.

This clonotype was seen ten or more times. The chain links TRBV6-2 or TRBV6-3 to TRBJ2-7; 8 positions match TRBD1. The length of the CDR3 is 13 residues. V shed 6 bases and J 5 bases; nucleotides not matched to a gene: 6. Germline CDR1 reads MNHEY; CDR2 reads SVGEGT. CDR3 loop: CASRKDRVHEQYF. CDR3 nucleotides: TGTGCCAGCAGAAAGGACAGGGTACACGAGCAGTACTTC.

This clonotype counts as medium-sized. The CDR3 sequence: CASSFAQGNQPQHF. In DNA form, the CDR3 reads TGTGCCAGCAGCTTCGCACAGGGAAATCAGCCCCAGCATTTT. V gene TRBV5-6 combines with J gene TRBJ1-5; possible D gene TRBD1, 6 bases. The CDR3 is 14 amino acids. Germline CDR1 reads SGHDT; CDR2 reads YYEEEE. Trimming took off 2 bases at V and 4 bases at J, with 10 bases between the two ends.

This clonotype has just a few counts. A read error may be the cause here, since a much bigger clone is one base away. The gene calls are TRBV12-3 or TRBV12-4 and TRBJ1-5; D remains unclear. The CDR3 extends over 15 amino acids. Here the CDR3 reads CASSLRGYSNRPQHF. Written as DNA, the CDR3 is TGTGCCAGCAGCCTTCGCGGTTATAGCAATCGGCCCCAGCATTTT.

The chain uses TRBV29-1 and TRBJ2-7; 8 nucleotides line up with TRBD1. V shed 5 bases, J shed 4 bases, and the junction held 7 bases outside the gene matches. The CDR3 contains 13 residues. The germline CDR1 and CDR2 sequences are SQVTM and ANQGSEA. DNA of the CDR3: TGCAGCGTTACCGGGACAGGAACTTACGAGCAGTACTTC. Residues: CSVTGTGTYEQYF.

This chain uses TRBV7-2 with TRBJ2-2; 7 positions agree with TRBD1. Germline V lookup: CDR1 SGHTA, CDR2 FQGNSA. V shed 4 bases and J 3 bases; nucleotides not matched to a gene: 14. The length of the CDR3 is 18 residues. The CDR3 DNA reads TGTGCCAGCAGCTCACCCCCCGCGACAGGGCGATACACCGGGGAGCTGTTTTTT. This gives the protein CASSSPPATGRYTGELFF.

The sample holds a few counts of this clonotype. The rearrangement links TRBV30 to TRBJ2-5; D remains unclear. Germline V gene sequence: CDR1 GTSNPN, CDR2 SVGIG (reference sequence). V shed 0 bases and J shed 4 bases, with 9 bases lying between them. There are 13 residues in the CDR3. CDR3 amino acids: CAWSVGVGETQYF. Here the CDR3 DNA reads TGTGCCTGGAGTGTAGGCGTCGGAGAGACCCAGTACTTC.

Only a few counts were recorded for this clonotype. The chain couples TRBV5-1 to TRBJ2-1; TRBD2 matches 12 bases. The CDR3 consists of 16 residues. With 2 bases clipped from V and 4 bases from J, the junction kept 4 bases outside the gene matches. Germline assignment: CDR1 SGHRS and CDR2 YFSETQ. The CDR3 nucleotides read TGCGCCAGCAGCTTAACTAGCGGGGGGACATACAATGAGCAGTTCTTC. It specifies CASSLTSGGTYNEQFF.

In its sample, this clonotype is medium-sized. The V call is TRBV20-1, the J call TRBJ1-6, with D uncertain. V dropped 3 bases and J dropped 7 bases, with 13 bases sitting between them. CDR1 DFQATT and CDR2 SNEGSKA come from the germline V gene (reference sequence). This CDR3 has 14 amino acids. Here the CDR3 DNA reads TGCAGTGCTAGTGATCAAGTGGGAAATTCACCCCTCCACTTT. It is translated as CSASDQVGNSPLHF.

This clonotype was seen only a few times. This rearrangement joins TRBV30 to TRBJ2-1; 7 bases fit TRBD2. The CDR3 has 15 amino acids. In germline, CDR1 is GTSNPN, CDR2 SVGIG (reference sequence). The V gene end was trimmed by 1 base and the J gene end by 3 bases; junction bases not matched to a gene: 6. The CDR3 region is CAWSALQRGYNEQFF. CDR3 nucleotide sequence: TGTGCCTGGAGTGCCCTACAGCGGGGCTACAATGAGCAGTTCTTC.

This clonotype is categorized as medium-sized. The genes are TRBV20-1 and TRBJ2-5; D is possibly TRBD1 (6 bases). CDR1 DFQATT and CDR2 SNEGSKA come from the germline V gene (reference sequence). The V end was cut by 8 bases, the J end by 0 bases, with 13 bases between. This CDR3 has 13 residues. The CDR3 coding sequence is TGCAGTACTAAAGGGGGAAACCAAGAGACCCAGTACTTC. Translating gives CSTKGGNQETQYF.

In this sample, this clonotype turned up a few times. This sequence joins TRBV27 and TRBJ2-6; no clear D. V was clipped by 5 bases and J by 4 bases, with 0 bases between them. The CDR3 is 11 amino acids. Germline V gene lookup returns CDR1 MNHEY and CDR2 SMNVEV (reference sequence). The CDR3 sequence: CASSGANVLTF. CDR3 nucleotide sequence: TGTGCCAGCAGTGGGGCCAACGTCCTGACTTTC.

In its sample, this clonotype was seen a few times. The chain has TRBV6-1 and TRBJ2-3; 7 bases fit TRBD1. CDR1 MNHNS and CDR2 SASEGT come from the germline V gene. This CDR3 is built from 15 residues. Trimming took 3 bases from V and 2 from J; bases not matched to a gene: 5. CDR3 nucleotides: TGTGCCAGCAGTGACAGGGACAGCCTCACAGATACGCAGTATTTT. Translated, it gives CASSDRDSLTDTQYF.